This TCR beta chain originates from a study of cytomegalovirus exposure and HLA in healthy donors. The PCR used 60 Vbeta and 13 Jbeta primers. Sequencing used immunoSEQ multiplex PCR; TCRdb keeps in-frame clones, though not all of them. The sample lists 89,000 or so clones, around four fifths occurring once. CDR3 length: 14 amino acids. Looked up from germline, CDR1 is SGDLS and CDR2 is YYNGEE. V dropped 0 bases and J dropped 7 bases, with 8 bases sitting between them. The sequencing input was PBMCs. The chain combines TRBV9 with TRBJ1-6, with D perhaps matching TRBD1 (6 bases). This clonotype was obtained from a boy between 10 and 17 years old in good health and CMV-seronegative. Written as DNA, the CDR3 is TGTGCCAGCAGCGTAGCAGGGGCCAATTCACCCCTCCACTTT. Protein product: CASSVAGANSPLHF.